This is a list of T cell receptor beta chains from one sample in a study of cytomegalovirus exposure and HLA in healthy donors. Data came from immunoSEQ multiplex PCR; TCRdb stores just in-frame clones and leaves some out. The data hold 150,000 to 200,000 clones, with about four fifths observed a single time. Sequencing was performed on PBMCs. These TCRs come from a male donor in good health and CMV-seropositive. The CDR3 runs from the conserved cysteine through the conserved F or W. A D gene is named only where the DNA matches it firmly. Expanded clones get a size class; other rows say once, few or many, or leave the size out.

TRBV4-3	TRBJ1-1	-	-	TGCGCCAGCAGCCAAGATCCCAGGCCGAACACTGAAGCTTTCTTT	CASSQDPRPNTEAFF
TRBV7-2	TRBJ2-7	-	-	TGTGCCAGCAGCTTAGATCTTGGGGGGACCGAGCAGTACTTC	CASSLDLGGTEQYF
TRBV5-1	TRBJ2-7	TRBD1	once	TGCGCCAGCAGCCCCTCTCAGACAGGGCGAAACTCCTACGAGCAGTACTTC	CASSPSQTGRNSYEQYF
TRBV11-1	TRBJ1-1	-	-	TGTGCCAGCAGCCCCAGCGGGGCAAGGAACACTGAAGCTTTCTTT	CASSPSGARNTEAFF
TRBV5-4	TRBJ1-2	-	-	TGTGCCAGCAGCCAGCAGGGCAAGCCTTACTATGGCTACACCTTC	CASSQQGKPYYGYTF
TRBV7-2	TRBJ1-2	TRBD1	-	TGTGCCAGCAGCCAAGAGGGGGGGACAGGGGGCAGTGGCTACACCTTC	CASSQEGGTGGSGYTF
TRBV29-1	TRBJ2-7	-	-	TGCAGCGTCACCCGAGTTAGCTCCTACGAGCAGTACTTC	CSVTRVSSYEQYF
TRBV19	TRBJ2-4	TRBD1	-	TGTGCCAGTAGTATTATAGGACAGGGGAACATTCAGTACTTC	CASSIIGQGNIQYF
TRBV6-6	TRBJ2-2	-	-	TGTGCCAGCAGTTACTCGCGCGGGCCCGGGGAGCTGTTTTTT	CASSYSRGPGELFF
TRBV7-6	TRBJ1-2	-	-	TGTGCCAGCAGCTTAGAAGTAGACTATGGCTACACCTTC	CASSLEVDYGYTF
TRBV19	TRBJ1-5	TRBD1	-	TGTGCCAGTCAGGGACAGGGGGCCGTCAATCAGCCCCAGCATTTT	CASQGQGAVNQPQHF
TRBV19	TRBJ2-1	TRBD2	-	TGTGCCAGTAGTATAGATCCTAGCGGGAGGTATGAGCAGTTCTTC	CASSIDPSGRYEQFF
TRBV18	TRBJ2-7	-	-	TGTGCCAGCTCACCAGGCCACGAGCAGTACTTC	CASSPGHEQYF
TRBV7-9	TRBJ2-3	TRBD2	-	TGTGCCAGCAGCTTTATCCCTGGGACTAGCGGCACAGATACGCAGTATTTT	CASSFIPGTSGTDTQYF
TRBV18	TRBJ1-3	-	-	TGTGCCAGCTCAAACAGACAGCTCACTAGCTCTGGAAACGCCATATATTTT	CASSNRQLTSSGNAIYF
TRBV14	TRBJ2-5	TRBD1	few	TGTGCCAGCAGTCCGAACACAGGGGGCAGGGAGACCCAGTACTTC	CASSPNTGGRETQYF
TRBV11-2	TRBJ1-2	-	-	TGTGCCAGCAGCTTAGATGGCAGAAGTTATGGCTACACCTTC	CASSLDGRSYGYTF
TRBV9	TRBJ1-3	TRBD1	-	TGTGCCAGCAGCGTTCGTAATCTTGGGACAGGCAACGGAAACACCATATATTTT	CASSVRNLGTGNGNTIYF
TRBV5-1	TRBJ2-2	-	-	TGCGCCAGCCAGGGGACCCTGAACACCGGGGAGCTGTTTTTT	CASQGTLNTGELFF
TRBV6-5	TRBJ2-3	-	-	TGTGCCAGCAGTTCGCCGGCAGGGAGCACAGGGGATACGCAGTATTTT	CASSSPAGSTGDTQYF
TRBV9	TRBJ2-1	TRBD1	-	TGTGCCAGCAGCGCCGGACAGGGGGCCTATGAGCAGTTCTTC	CASSAGQGAYEQFF
TRBV2	TRBJ1-4	-	once	TGTGCCAGCAGGGTTTCGGGGGGGAAAGCTGAAAAACTGTTTTTT	CASRVSGGKAEKLFF
TRBV7-7	TRBJ1-5	-	-	TGTGCCAGCAGCTGGCTACGGAGGGAGCCCCAGCATTTT	CASSWLRREPQHF
TRBV7-2	TRBJ1-1	TRBD1	-	TGTGCCAGCAGCCGCAGGGGGCCGTCGGGCACTGAAGCTTTCTTT	CASSRRGPSGTEAFF
TRBV7-3	TRBJ1-1	TRBD1	-	TGTGCCAGCAGCGTGGGACAGGGGAGGACTGAAGCTTTCTTT	CASSVGQGRTEAFF
TRBV4-2	TRBJ2-7	-	-	TGTGCCAGCAGCCAAGGTGGAGGGGTTGGTGTCGACGAGCAGTACTTC	CASSQGGGVGVDEQYF
TRBV7-2	TRBJ2-7	-	-	TGTGCCAGCAGCTTAGACCGGAGCTCCTACGAGCAGTACTTC	CASSLDRSSYEQYF
TRBV6-5	TRBJ2-7	TRBD2	few	TGTGCCAGCAGTCCGAAGGGACTAGCGGTGTACGAGCAGTACTTC	CASSPKGLAVYEQYF
TRBV28	TRBJ2-1	TRBD1	-	TGTGCCAGCAGTCATTCCCGGGGACAGGGTTCCAATGAGCAGTTCTTC	CASSHSRGQGSNEQFF
TRBV28	TRBJ2-2	-	-	TGTGCCAGCACCTCACTCGGGGGGCACGACACCGGGGAGCTGTTTTTT	CASTSLGGHDTGELFF
TRBV5-1	TRBJ2-1	TRBD1	-	TGCGCCAGCAGCCCCCGACAGGGTAACTACAATGAGCAGTTCTTC	CASSPRQGNYNEQFF
TRBV15	TRBJ1-5	-	-	TGTGCCACCAGCCCAAAGGGGGTATCGAGCAATCAGCCCCAGCATTTT	CATSPKGVSSNQPQHF
TRBV19	TRBJ1-1	TRBD1	-	TGTGCCAGTCAACCTACGGGATGGCAGGGGGCAGGCACTGAAGCTTTCTTT	CASQPTGWQGAGTEAFF
TRBV5-6	TRBJ2-3	TRBD1	-	TGTGCCAGCAGACACAGGGGGCGCGCCGCAGATACGCAGTATTTT	CASRHRGRAADTQYF
TRBV9	TRBJ1-2	TRBD1	-	TGTGCCAGCAGCGCCGGACAGGAAGCCTATGGCTACACCTTC	CASSAGQEAYGYTF
TRBV7-2	TRBJ1-5	TRBD1	-	TGTGCCAGCAGCTTATATCGAGGGACAGAACGAAATCAGCCCCAGCATTTT	CASSLYRGTERNQPQHF
TRBV19	TRBJ1-2	TRBD1	-	TGTGCCAGTAGTACGGGACAGACGAACTATGGCTACACCTTC	CASSTGQTNYGYTF
TRBV29-1	TRBJ1-1	TRBD1	-	TGCAGCGGCGGACAGGGGAAGACTGAAGCTTTCTTT	CSGGQGKTEAFF
TRBV27	TRBJ2-7	-	once	TGTGCCAGCAGTTTAGGGCCAACCAGCTCCTACGAGCAGTACTTC	CASSLGPTSSYEQYF